The 17 T cell receptor beta chains in this list originate from one sample, sequenced in a study of cytomegalovirus exposure and HLA in healthy donors. TCRdb keeps only in-frame clones here, not all; method: immunoSEQ multiplex PCR. The table lists under 95,000 clones, around 94% of them singletons, with 2.1% in the top ten. The sample consisted of PBMCs. All receptors come from a woman aged 18-29 years in good health and CMV-seronegative.

V and J are TRBV30 and TRBJ2-5, with 14 bases lining up with TRBD2. The CDR3 consists of 16 residues. Germline loops: CDR1 GTSNPN, CDR2 SVGIG (reference sequence). Trimming at V came to 6 bases and at J to 2 bases, leaving 8 bases not matched to a gene. The CDR3 nucleotides are TGTGCCTGTAAGGGCGGGACTAGCGGGGGACAAGAGACCCAGTACTTC. Protein sequence: CACKGGTSGGQETQYF.

The chain couples TRBV29-1 to TRBJ2-4; 9 nucleotides line up with TRBD2. J was trimmed by 6 bases and V by 4 bases; bases with no gene match: 13. Germline V lookup: CDR1 SQVTM, CDR2 ANQGSEA. CDR3 length: 16 residues. For the CDR3, the DNA is TGCAGCGTTGGGAGTTGGCTAGCGGGAAGGGGAAACATTCAGTACTTC. Translating gives CSVGSWLAGRGNIQYF.

The DNA for the CDR3 is TGCGCCAGCAGACCCCTTGGGGGCAACAATGAGCAGTTCTTC. This encodes CASRPLGGNNEQFF. The chain couples TRBV5-1 to TRBJ2-1, with a tentative D call TRBD1 (6 bases). The CDR3 is 14 residues long. V was pared by 5 bases and J by 5 bases, with 14 bases between. Germline CDR1 reads SGHRS; CDR2 reads YFSETQ.

The CDR3 sequence is CASSLAGGNTEAFF. CDR3 nucleotide sequence: TGTGCCAGCAGCTTAGCAGGGGGGAACACTGAAGCTTTCTTT. The gene calls are TRBV7-8 and TRBJ1-1; D may be TRBD1 (6 bases). Germline V gene sequence: CDR1 SGHVS, CDR2 FQNEAQ. The length of the CDR3 is 14 residues. Deletions cut 0 bases from V and 1 base from J, with 6 bases between.

The CDR3 nucleotides read TGCGCCAGCAGCCAAGGTTTAGCGGTTAGGAAGCATAACATTCAGTACTTC. Protein product: CASSQGLAVRKHNIQYF. The chain couples TRBV4-1 to TRBJ2-4, with D possibly matching TRBD2 (6 bases). The CDR3 is 17 amino acids. The V and J ends lost 1 base and 7 bases respectively, with 20 bases between them. Germline CDR1 is MGHRA and CDR2 is YSYEKL.

The V gene is TRBV7-6, the J gene TRBJ2-1; D may be TRBD2 (7 bases). This CDR3 contains 16 residues. Germline lookup yields CDR1 SGHVS and CDR2 FNYEAQ. With 2 bases removed from V and 4 bases from J, the gap between germline ends came to 15 bases. CDR3 sequence reads: CASSLLAGALYNEQFF. DNA for the CDR3: TGTGCCAGCAGCTTACTCGCGGGGGCTCTGTACAATGAGCAGTTCTTC. The entire variable domain, with the rest obtained from reference TRBV7-6 and TRBJ2-1, is as follows: GAGVSQSPRYKVTKRGQDVALRCDPISGHVSLYWYRQALGQGPEFLTYFNYEAQQDKSGLPNDRFSAERPEGSISTLTIQRTEQRDSAMYRCASSLLAGALYNEQFFGPGTRLTVL.

V is TRBV18 and J is TRBJ1-2; 9 nucleotides match TRBD1. The CDR3 extends over 15 amino acids. Germline V lookup: CDR1 KGHSH, CDR2 LQKENI. V shed 2 bases and J 4 bases; nucleotides not matched to a gene: 5. In DNA form, the CDR3 reads TGTGCCAGCTCACCAGAACCGGGACAGGGCTATGGCTACACCTTC. It codes for CASSPEPGQGYGYTF.

This chain uses TRBV4-1 with TRBJ2-7; 8 positions agree with TRBD1. Trimming cost V 1 base and J 1 base; bases outside gene matches: 3. This CDR3 comprises 15 residues. Germline lookup yields CDR1 MGHRA and CDR2 YSYEKL. CDR3 loop: CASSQAGGGSYEQYF. The CDR3 DNA sequence: TGCGCCAGCAGCCAAGCAGGGGGCGGTTCCTACGAGCAGTACTTC.

The chain recombines TRBV2 with TRBJ2-7, with D possibly being TRBD1 (6 bases). The CDR3 sequence is 13 residues long. Germline CDR1 is SNHLY and CDR2 is FYNNEI. V was clipped by 6 bases and J by 4 bases, with 13 bases between them. For the CDR3, the DNA is TGTGCCAGCAGCCCCGGGACAAATTACGAGCAGTACTTC. This sequence encodes CASSPGTNYEQYF.

The V and J genes are TRBV7-6 and TRBJ2-5; D unresolved. The CDR3 totals 13 residues. Germline lookup yields CDR1 SGHVS and CDR2 FNYEAQ. Trimming stripped 3 bases from V and 4 bases from J, with 9 bases between. Written as DNA, the CDR3 is TGTGCCAGCAGCTTCGGTAGAGGAGAGACCCAGTACTTC. It yields the protein CASSFGRGETQYF.

This chain connects TRBV10-1 to TRBJ1-1; D is unclear. The V end was cut by 3 bases, the J end by 5 bases, with 10 bases between. The germline V gene encodes CDR1 WNHNN and CDR2 SYGVQD (reference sequence). The CDR3 covers 13 residues. CDR3 protein: CASSDSMFTEAFF. CDR3 in DNA: TGCGCCAGCAGTGATAGTATGTTTACTGAAGCTTTCTTT.

The chain joins TRBV27 to TRBJ1-6; tentative D call: TRBD1 (5 bases). CDR1 is MNHEY, CDR2 SMNVEV, per germline (reference sequence). The CDR3 has 16 residues. Trimming removed 5 bases from V and 0 bases from J, with 11 bases in between. The DNA for the CDR3 is TGTGCCAGCAGTCCAGGGCCGAGCTCCTATAATTCACCCCTCCACTTT. This translates into CASSPGPSSYNSPLHF.

The genes are TRBV14 and TRBJ1-2, with D unclear. V was shortened by 6 bases and J by 4 bases, with 12 bases between the two germline ends. Germline V lookup: CDR1 SGHDN, CDR2 FVKESK. CDR3 length equals 13 residues. This chain's CDR3 is CASRHSPGYGYTF. The DNA for the CDR3 is TGTGCCAGCAGACACTCGCCAGGCTATGGCTACACCTTC.

Comments on this clone: An end of the junction does not agree with germline; a read error may underlie this. The chain uses TRBV7-7 and TRBJ1-1; D remains ambiguous. This CDR3 has 13 residues. From germline, CDR1 is SSHAT and CDR2 FNYEAQ (reference sequence). CDR3 in amino acids: CASSFTVNTEAFF. The CDR3 DNA is TGTGCTAGCAGTTTCACGGTGAACACTGAAGCTTTCTTT. The variable domain in full, with the rest retrieved from reference TRBV7-7 and TRBJ1-1, is GAGVSQSPRYKVTKRGQDVTLRCDPISSHATLYWYQQALGQGPEFLTYFNYEAQPDKSGLPSDRFSAERPEGSISTLTIQRTEQRDSAMYRCASSFTVNTEAFFGQGTRLTVV.

The chain has TRBV28 and TRBJ2-7; a possible D gene is TRBD1 (7 bases). V lost 3 bases and J lost 4, with 10 bases in between. The germline CDR1 and CDR2 sequences are MDHEN and SYDVKM. The CDR3 spans 13 residues. CDR3 in amino acids: CASSLTGRYEQYF. CDR3 coding DNA: TGTGCCAGCAGTTTGACAGGGAGGTACGAGCAGTACTTC.

The gene calls are TRBV19 and TRBJ2-2; 9 positions match TRBD1. Losses at the gene ends were 7 bases for V and 5 bases for J; bases not matched to a gene: 8. There are 15 residues in the CDR3. Germline V gene sequence: CDR1 LNHDA, CDR2 SQIVND (reference sequence). This chain's CDR3 is CASTRQGVGTGELFF. CDR3 in DNA: TGTGCCAGTACCAGACAGGGGGTCGGGACCGGGGAGCTGTTTTTT.

V is TRBV4-1 and J is TRBJ1-3; 7 nucleotides align to TRBD1. V lost 1 base to trimming and J lost 2 bases; unmatched junction nucleotides: 5. Germline V gives CDR1 MGHRA, CDR2 YSYEKL. The CDR3 length is 16 residues. CDR3 coding DNA: TGCGCCAGCAGCCAAGTACAGGGGATTGCTGGAAACACCATATATTTT. It yields the protein CASSQVQGIAGNTIYF.